The rows below give T cell receptor beta chains drawn from one sample of a study of cytotoxic CD8 clonotypes in ibrutinib-treated CLL. TCRdb's table, derived via immunoSEQ multiplex PCR, lists solely in-frame clones and lacks some. The sample has 55,000 to 80,000 clones; approximately 90% are singletons. Material: PBMCs, obtained after 12 months of ibrutinib treatment. Receptor source: a human donor with chronic lymphocytic leukemia. CDR3s include the opening cysteine and the closing phenylalanine or tryptophan. A D gene is named only where the DNA matches it firmly. Clone sizes are given selectively: once, few, many, or a class where the clone is expanded.

-,TRBV7-9,-,TRBJ2-7,TGTGCCAGCAGCCACGGCCGGGACACTTATACCTACGAGCAGTACTTC,CASSHGRDTYTYEQYF
-,TRBV2,-,TRBJ2-4,TGTGCCAGCAGCCCAGGGCTAGCCGGGAACATTCAGTACTTC,CASSPGLAGNIQYF
once,TRBV5-1,TRBD2,TRBJ2-1,TGCGCCAGCAGCTCCCTCTCAAGCGGGAGGAACAATGAGCAGTTCTTC,CASSSLSSGRNNEQFF
few,TRBV4-2,TRBD2,TRBJ2-2,TGTGCCAGCAGCTACCCGGGTCTAGCGGGGGGATCGAACACCGGGGAGCTGTTTTTT,CASSYPGLAGGSNTGELFF
-,TRBV7-3,-,TRBJ2-1,TGTGCCAGCAGCCGAACACACTTTAGCTCCTACAATGAGCAGTTCTTC,CASSRTHFSSYNEQFF
once,TRBV7-9,-,TRBJ2-2,TGTGCCAGCAGCTTACGACTAGTCGCCGGGGAGCTGTTTTTT,CASSLRLVAGELFF
-,TRBV7-3,-,TRBJ1-1,TGTGCCAGCAGCGATACTGGTGGCTCGCGTCTTGGGAGTAATAAAGCTTTCTTT,CASSDTGGSRLGSNKAFF
-,TRBV2,-,TRBJ1-1,TGTGCCAGCAGCGCCCAGGGGAAGAACACTGAAGCTTTCTTT,CASSAQGKNTEAFF
-,TRBV27,TRBD1,TRBJ2-2,TGTGCCAGCAGTTGGGGACAGGGAGCCGGGGAGCTGTTTTTT,CASSWGQGAGELFF
once,TRBV7-2,-,TRBJ1-2,TGTGCCAGCAGCCCGGGTAGCGGCTACACCTTC,CASSPGSGYTF
once,TRBV27,-,TRBJ2-1,TGTGCCAGCAGAGGAGCGTCGAATGAGCAGTTCTTC,CASRGASNEQFF
-,TRBV14,-,TRBJ1-1,TGTGCCAGCAGCCTCGATATGAACACTGAAGCTTTCTTT,CASSLDMNTEAFF
-,TRBV27,TRBD2,TRBJ2-7,TGTGCCAGCAGTTCCCGGACTAGCTTTACCTACGAGCAGTACTTC,CASSSRTSFTYEQYF
-,TRBV6-1,TRBD1,TRBJ2-7,TGTGCCAGCAGCCCGGACAGGGTCGAGCAGTACTTC,CASSPDRVEQYF
-,TRBV6-9,-,TRBJ2-1,TGTGCCAGCCCTAGGTCGGGTAGTGTCAATGAGCAGTTCTTC,CASPRSGSVNEQFF
few,TRBV7-9,-,TRBJ1-5,TGTGCCAGCAGCCCCCCTCCTTGGGGAGATCGGGGCAATCAGCCCCAGCATTTT,CASSPPPWGDRGNQPQHF
once,TRBV5-1,-,TRBJ2-3,TGCGCCAGCAGCTTGGAGGGGAGCCTCGATACGCAGTATTTT,CASSLEGSLDTQYF
-,TRBV5-3,-,TRBJ1-2,TGTGCCAGAAGGGGTTCCAAGGGGGTGTCTGGAGGCTACACCTTC,CARRGSKGVSGGYTF
-,TRBV29-1,TRBD2,TRBJ2-1,TGCAGCGTGGAACCGGGACTACCTTACAATGAGCAGTTCTTC,CSVEPGLPYNEQFF
-,TRBV6-6,-,TRBJ1-2,TGTGCCAGCACCATGGGGTATGGCTACACCTTC,CASTMGYGYTF
-,TRBV4-1,TRBD2,TRBJ2-5,TGCGCCAGCAGCCAAGAATCGTCTCGGGAAGCTAGCGGGCCTAGGGAGACCCAGTACTTC,CASSQESSREASGPRETQYF
once,TRBV19,TRBD1,TRBJ1-3,TGTGCCAGTGGGCGCGGGACAGGCCTCATCCCGGGCTCTGGAAACACCATATATTTT,CASGRGTGLIPGSGNTIYF
-,TRBV4-1,TRBD1,TRBJ1-2,TGCGCCAGCAGCCATCCTGGGACAGGGAACTATGGCTACACCTTC,CASSHPGTGNYGYTF
-,TRBV29-1,-,TRBJ2-1,TGCAGCGTTGAGGAGTCGGCTCCCCGAAAAGGGAATGAGCAGTTCTTC,CSVEESAPRKGNEQFF
-,TRBV6-4,TRBD1,TRBJ1-2,TGTGCCAGCAGTGACAGGGGGCCTTACTATGGCTACACCTTC,CASSDRGPYYGYTF
-,TRBV6-1,-,TRBJ2-7,TGTGCCAGCAGTGTGCGACAGAGCTACGAGCAGTACTTC,CASSVRQSYEQYF
-,TRBV7-9,TRBD1,TRBJ1-2,TGTGCCAGCAGCATCCGGGACAGGGGGAACGGTGGCTACACCTTC,CASSIRDRGNGGYTF
-,TRBV28,TRBD1,TRBJ1-5,TGTGCCAGCAGTCCCCGGGACAGCCCGCATGGTCAGCCCCAGCATTTT,CASSPRDSPHGQPQHF
-,TRBV20-1,-,TRBJ1-1,TGCAGTGCTAGAAGGAACACTGAAGCTTTCTTT,CSARRNTEAFF
-,TRBV6-5,TRBD2,TRBJ2-5,TGTGCCAGCAGTTACGGGACTAGCGGGAGGAAGACCCAGTACTTC,CASSYGTSGRKTQYF
-,TRBV5-4,TRBD2,TRBJ2-3,TGTGCCAGCAGCTTGAAAGCGGGAGGGCCGGGGGATACGCAGTATTTT,CASSLKAGGPGDTQYF
-,TRBV30,-,TRBJ1-6,TGTGCCTGGAGTGTAGGAGGGGTCAGTAATTCACCCCTCCACTTT,CAWSVGGVSNSPLHF
-,TRBV7-2,-,TRBJ1-5,TGTGCCAGCACCTTGTTTGCCGGGGCTTCAAGCAATCAGCCCCAGCATTTT,CASTLFAGASSNQPQHF
-,TRBV6-5,-,TRBJ1-1,TGTGCCAGCGGTAGGAGGGTTTACGCTGAAGCTTTCTTT,CASGRRVYAEAFF
-,TRBV2,TRBD1,TRBJ2-7,TGTGCCAGCAGCGGGACAGGGAGGATCTACGAGCAGTACTTC,CASSGTGRIYEQYF
-,TRBV6-1,TRBD1,TRBJ1-2,TGTGCCGCCGTTAGAGGGGGCTATCGCTATGGCTACACCTTC,CAAVRGGYRYGYTF
-,TRBV6-4,-,TRBJ2-2,TGTGCCAGCAGGGAAACGAACACCGGGGAGCTGTTTTTT,CASRETNTGELFF
-,TRBV5-1,-,TRBJ1-2,TGCGCCAGCAGCTCCGAGGTTGGGGCCGGGGGCTATGGCTACACCTTC,CASSSEVGAGGYGYTF
-,TRBV7-9,-,TRBJ2-7,TGTGCCAGCAGCTTAGTTCTACCGGACTACGAGCAGTACTTC,CASSLVLPDYEQYF
few,TRBV5-1,-,TRBJ1-3,TGCGCCAGCAGCCCTGACACCACGTACTCTGGAAACACCATATATTTT,CASSPDTTYSGNTIYF
-,TRBV7-6,-,TRBJ1-1,TGTGCCAGCAGCTATGGGGCAGGGAACACTGAAGCTTTCTTT,CASSYGAGNTEAFF
-,TRBV7-6,-,TRBJ1-3,TGTGCCAGCAGCTTAGAACAACCTGGAAACACCATATATTTT,CASSLEQPGNTIYF
-,TRBV5-1,TRBD1,TRBJ1-1,TGCGCCAGCAGCCCGGAAGGGGGCTGGGGCAACACTGAAGCTTTCTTT,CASSPEGGWGNTEAFF
few,TRBV10-1,-,TRBJ1-5,TGCGCCAGCAGTGAGTCGAGTAATCAGCCCCAGCATTTT,CASSESSNQPQHF
-,TRBV5-8,-,TRBJ2-3,TGTGCCAGCAGCCACAAGAGGGGGACAGATACGCAGTATTTT,CASSHKRGTDTQYF
-,TRBV18,-,TRBJ1-4,TGTGCCAGCTCACCATTTTTGGGGCCCACTAATGAAAAACTGTTTTTT,CASSPFLGPTNEKLFF